Listed below are T cell receptor beta chains from one sample, sequenced in a study of blood T cell repertoires in COVID-19. Clones were sequenced by immunoSEQ multiplex PCR, and TCRdb holds only the in-frame ones, with some missing. Here the sample spans around 110,000 clones, about nine tenths being singletons. The specimen sequenced was peripheral blood. The receptors were gathered from a human donor with active COVID-19. The donor label of this sample is uncertain. CDR3s include the opening cysteine and the closing phenylalanine or tryptophan. A D gene is named only where the DNA matches it firmly. Not all rows give a size; the values are once, few, many and, for expanded clones, a class.

j_gene,d_gene,v_gene,abundance,CDR3aa,CDR3nt
TRBJ1-5,NA,TRBV7-9,NA,CASSLANENQPQHF,TGTGCCAGCAGCTTAGCCAATGAGAATCAGCCCCAGCATTTT
TRBJ2-3,TRBD2,TRBV5-1,NA,CASSLLLAGGRRTSTDTQYF,TGCGCCAGCAGCTTGTTACTAGCGGGGGGGCGCCGAACTAGCACAGATACGCAGTATTTT
TRBJ2-2,TRBD2,TRBV11-2,NA,CASSQRGSGELFF,TGTGCCAGCAGCCAGCGGGGGTCCGGGGAGCTGTTTTTT
TRBJ1-6,TRBD1,TRBV13,NA,CASSLGTGSNSPLHF,TGTGCCAGCAGCTTAGGGACAGGGAGTAATTCACCCCTCCACTTT
TRBJ1-2,NA,TRBV5-6,NA,CASSTGIYGYTF,TGTGCCAGCAGCACAGGAATCTATGGCTACACCTTC
TRBJ1-4,NA,TRBV7-9,NA,CASSWGSGEKLFF,TGTGCCAGCAGCTGGGGTTCAGGGGAAAAACTGTTTTTT
TRBJ1-3,NA,TRBV9,NA,CASSPPGGSGNTIYF,TGTGCCAGCAGCCCCCCCGGTGGCTCTGGAAACACCATATATTTT
TRBJ2-5,NA,TRBV14,once,CASSQLAGRQETQYF,TGTGCCAGCAGCCAATTGGCGGGACGGCAAGAGACCCAGTACTTC
TRBJ2-3,TRBD2,TRBV5-1,once,CASSSRLAGGGVTDTQYF,TGCGCCAGCAGCTCGAGACTAGCGGGGGGTGGAGTGACAGATACGCAGTATTTT
TRBJ2-3,TRBD2,TRBV9,NA,CASSVGASGGKSTDTQYF,TGTGCCAGCAGCGTAGGGGCTAGCGGGGGGAAAAGCACAGATACGCAGTATTTT
TRBJ1-5,TRBD1,TRBV7-2,NA,CASSLRQGENQPQHF,TGTGCCAGCAGCTTACGACAGGGGGAGAATCAGCCCCAGCATTTT
TRBJ2-7,NA,TRBV19,NA,CASQYRGQPSSYEQYF,TGTGCCAGTCAATATAGAGGACAGCCTAGCTCCTACGAGCAGTACTTC
TRBJ2-4,TRBD1,TRBV27,NA,CASSPWTGMSKNIQYF,TGTGCCAGCAGTCCCTGGACAGGGATGTCCAAAAACATTCAGTACTTC
TRBJ2-2,TRBD2,TRBV5-1,NA,CASSPSGGDLTGELFF,TGCGCCAGCAGCCCTAGCGGGGGGGACCTCACCGGGGAGCTGTTTTTT
TRBJ1-2,NA,TRBV5-1,once,CASTLTGSGSYGYTF,TGCGCCAGCACGCTGACAGGATCCGGGTCCTATGGCTACACCTTC
TRBJ2-7,TRBD2,TRBV6-4,NA,CASISGAAQKANSYEQYF,TGTGCCAGCATCAGCGGGGCAGCTCAGAAAGCGAACTCCTACGAGCAGTACTTC
TRBJ1-6,TRBD1,TRBV7-9,NA,CASSSQGARGSPLHF,TGTGCCAGCAGCTCACAGGGGGCGAGGGGTTCACCCCTCCACTTT
TRBJ2-3,TRBD2,TRBV7-2,NA,CASSPGTSGPGTQYF,TGTGCCAGCAGCCCCGGGACTAGCGGGCCGGGTACGCAGTATTTT
TRBJ2-7,NA,TRBV6-1,NA,CASSEGTELREQYF,TGTGCCAGCAGTGAAGGGACAGAATTGAGGGAGCAGTACTTC
TRBJ1-1,NA,TRBV9,NA,CASSVRSNTEAFF,TGTGCCAGCAGCGTACGCAGTAACACTGAAGCTTTCTTT
TRBJ2-5,TRBD2,TRBV19,NA,CASSTSGGPLQETQYF,TGTGCCAGTAGCACTAGCGGGGGGCCCCTTCAAGAGACCCAGTACTTC
TRBJ2-2,NA,TRBV3-1/TRBV3-2,many,CASSDRNTGELFF,TGTGCCAGCAGCGACAGGAACACCGGGGAGCTGTTTTTT